This T cell receptor (beta chain) originates from a study of T cells in Graves' hyperthyroidism and ophthalmopathy. A patient was excluded if there was uncontrolled infection, other autoimmune disease, pregnancy or lactation. Each diagnosis drew on symptoms, thyroxine, TRAb, thyroid ultrasound and orbital computed tomography findings. Looked up from germline, CDR1 is DFQATT and CDR2 is SNEGSKA (reference sequence). V dropped 3 bases and J dropped 0 bases, with 12 bases sitting between them. This CDR3 is 14 amino acids long. This clonotype appeared many times. The TCR beta CDR3 regions underwent amplification using RNA transcripts as the source. HTBI primers were the set used in a first-round RT-PCR of the TCR CDR3. TCRdb independently ran MiXCR on the multiplex PCR reads; one entry per CDR3 protein. The repertoire holds more than 500,000 distinct CDR3 sequences, with roughly a sixth as singletons.

The sample comprised blood. The chain has TRBV20-1 and TRBJ2-7; D is possibly TRBD2 (6 bases). The sequence was collected from a woman in her twenties or thirties with Graves' ophthalmopathy. The chain's CDR3 is CSARGGGTSYEQYF. CDR3 DNA sequence: TGCAGTGCTAGGGGCGGCGGGACCTCCTACGAGCAGTACTTC.